Listed below are T cell receptor beta chains from one sample, sequenced in a study of blood T cell repertoires in COVID-19. TCRdb's table, derived via immunoSEQ multiplex PCR, lists solely in-frame clones and lacks some. The profile shows approximately 130,000 clones, almost 80% of them singletons. The material sequenced was peripheral blood. The receptors stem from a human donor in a cohort sampled during active COVID-19. Each CDR3 is given with its conserved first and last residue. A D gene is named only where the DNA matches it firmly. Size is omitted from some rows. Given values are once, few, many or a class for expanded clones.

TRBJ2-3,NA,NA,TRBV18,TGTGCCAGCTCATCCTCGGGTGTCCCCGGCGATACGCAGTATTTT,CASSSSGVPGDTQYF
TRBJ2-7,NA,NA,TRBV3-1/TRBV3-2,TGTGCCAGCAGCCAAGTGACGGGGGCCTACGAGCAGTACTTC,CASSQVTGAYEQYF
TRBJ1-6,NA,NA,TRBV6-5,TGTGCCAGCAGCTACCAGTCCCACTCCTATAATTCACCCCTCCACTTT,CASSYQSHSYNSPLHF
TRBJ1-1,NA,NA,TRBV7-3,TGTGCCAGCAGCTTATACCCCTCAGGTGGAGGGCTGAACACTGAAGCTTTCTTT,CASSLYPSGGGLNTEAFF
TRBJ2-3,NA,NA,TRBV7-3,TGTGCCAGCAGCTTTCAGGGGTCAGATACGCAGTATTTT,CASSFQGSDTQYF
TRBJ1-5,NA,NA,TRBV28,TGTGCCAGCAGTTGGGGACAAACTTATAGCAATCAGCCCCAGCATTTT,CASSWGQTYSNQPQHF
TRBJ2-7,NA,TRBD2,TRBV18,TGTGCCAGCTCACCTTATTCTAGCGGGGGAACCTACGAGCAGTACTTC,CASSPYSSGGTYEQYF
TRBJ1-2,NA,NA,TRBV28,TGTGCCAGCGTGGGCCTAAACTATGGCTACACCTTC,CASVGLNYGYTF
TRBJ2-7,NA,TRBD1,TRBV27,TGTGCCAGCAGTGGATGGTCTGCAACCGGGACAGGGAGCTACGAGCAGTACTTC,CASSGWSATGTGSYEQYF
TRBJ2-3,NA,TRBD1,TRBV23-1,TGCGCCAGCAGTCAATCGAACAGGGGGCCCACAGATACGCAGTATTTT,CASSQSNRGPTDTQYF
TRBJ2-7,NA,NA,TRBV23-1,TGCGCCAGCAGAGAAAAAATCCCAGGGTCCAGAGCTGGGTTAAGCTCCTACGAGCAGTACTTC,CASREKIPGSRAGLSSYEQYF
TRBJ1-2,NA,NA,TRBV5-1,TGCGCCAGCAGCCTTGAGAGGTCCTTGAACTATGGCTACACCTTC,CASSLERSLNYGYTF
TRBJ2-1,NA,NA,TRBV7-9,TGTGCCAGCAGCCGAACTAACAATGAGCAGTTCTTC,CASSRTNNEQFF
TRBJ2-3,NA,TRBD1,TRBV5-1,TGCGCCAGCAGCTTGACAGGGGAAACAGATACGCAGTATTTT,CASSLTGETDTQYF
TRBJ1-4,NA,NA,TRBV24-1,TGTGCCACCAGTGATTCTCCTGCAACTAATGAAAAACTGTTTTTT,CATSDSPATNEKLFF
TRBJ2-2,NA,TRBD2,TRBV19,TGTGCCAGTAGCAACCTCGGGACTAGCGGGGTCACCGGGGAGCTGTTTTTT,CASSNLGTSGVTGELFF
TRBJ2-1,once,NA,TRBV27,TGTGCCAGCGGGGGGGCCTTATACAATGAGCAGTTCTTC,CASGGALYNEQFF
TRBJ1-2,NA,NA,TRBV2,TGTGCCAGCAGTGAAGCGACCCCCAGGTCTGGCGGCTACACCTTC,CASSEATPRSGGYTF
TRBJ2-7,NA,TRBD1,TRBV5-4,TGTGCCACCACCGGGACAGGGTCTCTTTTCCCCTACGAGCAGTACTTC,CATTGTGSLFPYEQYF
TRBJ2-3,NA,NA,TRBV2,TGTGCCAGCAGTGAATTGGCCACAACAGATACGCAGTATTTT,CASSELATTDTQYF
TRBJ2-5,NA,TRBD2,TRBV7-2,TGTGCCAGCAGCTTAGTAGGGCTAGCGGGAGTCTTAGGTGAGACCCAGTACTTC,CASSLVGLAGVLGETQYF
TRBJ1-5,NA,NA,TRBV2,TGTGCCAGCAGGGCACAGGGTTTACGCAATCAGCCCCAGCATTTT,CASRAQGLRNQPQHF
TRBJ2-7,NA,TRBD2,TRBV28,TGTGCCAGCAGTCCCCACGGATTAGCGGGAGGCGAGCAGTACTTC,CASSPHGLAGGEQYF
TRBJ2-5,NA,NA,TRBV4-3,TGCGCCAGCAGCCAAACCGGCCGGCGCGGCGAGACCCAGTACTTC,CASSQTGRRGETQYF
TRBJ2-3,NA,TRBD1,TRBV30,TGTGCCGTGGGACAGGGTACAGATACGCAGTATTTT,CAVGQGTDTQYF
TRBJ2-5,NA,TRBD1,TRBV7-2,TGTGCCAGCAGCCTGGACAGGACCTGGGGCCAAGAGACCCAGTACTTC,CASSLDRTWGQETQYF
TRBJ2-1,few,NA,TRBV28,TGTGCCAGCAGTCGTACCTTAGCCCGTGAGCAGTTCTTC,CASSRTLAREQFF
TRBJ1-1,NA,NA,TRBV29-1,TGCAGCGTCCAGCCCGGAGTCACTGAAGCTTTCTTT,CSVQPGVTEAFF
TRBJ2-2,few,NA,TRBV7-6,TGTGCCAGCAGCTTGACACGAACGAACACCGGGGAGCTGTTTTTT,CASSLTRTNTGELFF
TRBJ1-5,NA,NA,TRBV28,TGTGCCAGCACTCTACCGGGACTCACAGATAGGCAGCCCCAGCATTTT,CASTLPGLTDRQPQHF
TRBJ1-1,few,NA,TRBV7-9,TGTGCCAGCAGCTTACCATCACGGGGCACTGAAGCTTTCTTT,CASSLPSRGTEAFF
TRBJ2-5,NA,TRBD2,TRBV14,TGTGCCAGCAGCCGCCGACTAGCGTGGTACCAAGAGACCCAGTACTTC,CASSRRLAWYQETQYF